This TCR beta chain derives from a study of blood T cell repertoires in COVID-19. Germline CDR1 and CDR2: LNHDA and SQIVND (reference sequence). The germline V and J ends were trimmed by 6 bases and 7 bases, with 19 bases remaining between them. CDR3 length equals 15 residues. TCRdb's table, derived via immunoSEQ multiplex PCR, lists solely in-frame clones and lacks some. The table records tens of thousands of clones, roughly four fifths of them present only once. The chain recombines TRBV19 with TRBJ1-5; TRBD1 might be the D (5 bases). This TCR was recovered from a human donor in a cohort sampled during active COVID-19. Sequenced sample: peripheral blood. The CDR3 here is CASRLTDVSRQPQHF. In DNA form, the CDR3 reads TGTGCCAGTAGACTGACAGACGTTAGTCGCCAGCCCCAGCATTTT.